This TCR beta chain was captured in a study of blood T cell repertoires in COVID-19. At the level of the study: COVID-19 samples from acute and convalescent phases originated in the United States, Italy and Spain. PBMCs, B-cell-depleted T cells, or T cells provided the cDNA or gDNA that made up the material.

In the original analysis: For nucleated cells, counts were estimated from reference gene primer amplification. Sequenced by immunoSEQ multiplex PCR; TCRdb stores in-frame clones only, minus some. V and J calls and clone size are given by that table; D and trimming were obtained from the DNA. The profile shows tens of thousands of clones, approximately 90% of them singletons. Looked up from germline, CDR1 is SGHNT and CDR2 is YYREEE (reference sequence). V lost 4 bases to trimming and J lost 3 bases; unmatched junction nucleotides: 7. The CDR3 runs to 14 residues. V gene TRBV5-4 combines with J gene TRBJ2-7; 7 bases fit TRBD1. What was sequenced was peripheral blood. The receptor's source is a man in his fifties or sixties with acute or convalescent COVID-19. The CDR3 DNA is TGTGCCAGCAGCCCCCGGGACAGTGGCTACGAGCAGTACTTC. It yields the protein CASSPRDSGYEQYF.